The entry that follows covers one T cell receptor (beta chain) sequence. The antigen is undetermined. This CDR3 region has 16 residues. V shed 5 bases and J 0 bases; nucleotides not matched to a gene: 4. In germline, CDR1 is SGHTA, CDR2 FQGNSA. This entry belongs to a study of T cell responses to AZD1222 COVID-19 vaccine. Assay: immunoSEQ multiplex PCR; the TCRdb copy retains only in-frame clones and omits some. This table holds about 120,000 clones, 75% to 90% found once. Notes on the study in general: Donors, mostly white British, included more females; clonal diversity was possibly underestimated.

The receptor comes from an adult in good health. Sequenced here: peripheral blood, sampled on day 0 of MenACWY control vaccination. V gene TRBV7-2 combines with J gene TRBJ2-3; 11 bases match TRBD2. The DNA of the CDR3 is TGTGCCAGCAGCAGACTAGCGGGGTCTAGCACAGATACGCAGTATTTT. Protein product: CASSRLAGSSTDTQYF. Full variable domain (outside the CDR3, taken from reference TRBV7-2 and TRBJ2-3): GAGVSQSPSNKVTEKGKDVELRCDPISGHTALYWYRQSLGQGLEFLIYFQGNSAPDKSGLPSDRFSAERTGGSVSTLTIQRTQQEDSAVYLCASSRLAGSSTDTQYFGPGTRLTVL.